This record covers a single TCR beta chain. The treatment here: around 19 received Ad26.COV2.S at low or high dose, single or two shots; 5 received placebo; per-sample allocation not given. Samples were taken on day 63 after the first vaccine or placebo injection. A Boston adult aged 18-55 years was the donor. This sample was taken from a study of Ad26.COV2.S vaccination and SARS-CoV-2 variants. Study-level background: Doses of Ad26.COV2.S were injected into muscle once or twice, 56 days apart.

Germline CDR1 reads MNHNY; CDR2 reads SVGAGI (reference sequence). Trimming pared 0 bases from V and 3 bases from J, leaving 8 bases between. The CDR3 totals 14 residues. Assay: immunoSEQ multiplex PCR; the TCRdb copy retains only in-frame clones and omits some. The sample gives 440,000 or so clones, over 80% of which show up once; over 1.5% is in the top ten. Material: peripheral blood, obtained in a trial of Ad26.COV2.S vaccine versus placebo. The source is a person between 18 and 60 years old who received the Ad26.COV2.S COVID-19 vaccine or a placebo. The rearrangement uses TRBV6-6 and TRBJ1-1, with D possibly being TRBD1 (5 bases). The CDR3 here is CASSYSGADTEAFF. CDR3 DNA sequence: TGTGCCAGCAGTTACTCCGGGGCGGACACTGAAGCTTTCTTT.